The rows below give T cell receptor beta chains drawn from one sample of a study of cytomegalovirus exposure and HLA in healthy donors. Libraries were prepared by immunoSEQ multiplex PCR; TCRdb keeps only in-frame clonotypes and omits some of them. The table shows roughly 150,000 clones, with 60% to 80% occurring only once. Input material: PBMCs. The receptors originated from a male donor in good health and CMV-seronegative. Both conserved end residues are part of each CDR3. Clone size is given for some rows only: seen once, a few or many times, or a class if the clone is expanded.

>TRBJ1-2|TRBV5-1|-
CASSLGEVYGYTF
>TRBJ1-4|TRBV6-1|-
CASSEGRVVEKLFF
>TRBJ2-3|TRBV28|few
CASSLVSGGSTDTQYF
>TRBJ1-6|TRBV5-6|-
CASSLDSSYNSPLHF
>TRBJ2-3|TRBV5-1|-
CASSLTVAGDTTDTQYF
>TRBJ2-3|TRBV6-5|-
CASSSGTGGADTQYF
>TRBJ1-2|TRBV6-5|few
CASSSAQGEDTF
>TRBJ2-1|TRBV15|-
CATSRGREGNEQFF
>TRBJ2-5|TRBV5-6|-
CASSSPSSQETQYF
>TRBJ2-7|TRBV7-2|-
CASSLLAGGISYEQYF
>TRBJ1-1|TRBV29-1|-
CSVALDTPTEAFF
>TRBJ2-5|TRBV5-1|-
CASSLAGGLRYQETQYF
>TRBJ2-2|TRBV7-2|-
CASSFGQGNTGELFF
>TRBJ1-4|TRBV2|-
CASRTGNEKLFF
>TRBJ2-5|TRBV18|-
CASSPRQGAGQETQYF
>TRBJ1-1|TRBV7-9|few
CASSSTGNTEAFF
>TRBJ1-2|TRBV5-1|few
CASSFGQGVNYGYTF
>TRBJ2-2|TRBV25-1|-
CASSISGGAGELFF
>TRBJ1-6|TRBV10-3|-
CAIRDGAGNNSPLHF
>TRBJ1-2|TRBV2|-
CASSSGVGQGYGYTF
>TRBJ2-1|TRBV7-7|-
CASSLATGSHNEQFF
>TRBJ1-2|TRBV5-1|-
CASSPGTGGLGYTF
>TRBJ2-7|TRBV2|-
CASRMTGVEQYF
>-|TRBV2|once
CASQTTGRGEQYF
>TRBJ1-1|TRBV5-1|-
CASSRGGDLTEAFF
>TRBJ1-2|TRBV7-9|-
CSSSWNSGYTF